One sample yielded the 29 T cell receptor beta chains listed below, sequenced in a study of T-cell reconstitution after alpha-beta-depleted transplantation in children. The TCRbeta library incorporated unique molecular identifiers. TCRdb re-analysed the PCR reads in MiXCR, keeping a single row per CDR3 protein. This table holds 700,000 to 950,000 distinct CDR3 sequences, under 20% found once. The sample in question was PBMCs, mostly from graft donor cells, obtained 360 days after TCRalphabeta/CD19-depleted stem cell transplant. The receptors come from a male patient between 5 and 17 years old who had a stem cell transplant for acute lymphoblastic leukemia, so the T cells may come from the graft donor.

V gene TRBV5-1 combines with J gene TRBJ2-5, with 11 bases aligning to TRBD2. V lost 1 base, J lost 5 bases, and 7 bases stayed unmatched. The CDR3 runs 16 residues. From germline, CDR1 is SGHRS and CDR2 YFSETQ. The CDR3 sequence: CASSLYSGRGLETQYF. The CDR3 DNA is TGCGCCAGCAGCTTGTATAGCGGGAGGGGCTTGGAGACCCAGTACTTC.

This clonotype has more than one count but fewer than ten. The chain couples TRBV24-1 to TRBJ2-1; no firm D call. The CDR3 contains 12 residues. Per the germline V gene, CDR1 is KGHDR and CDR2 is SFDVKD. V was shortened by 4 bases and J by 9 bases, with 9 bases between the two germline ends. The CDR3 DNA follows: TGTGCCACCAGTGACACTCGACTTGAGCAGTTCTTC. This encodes CATSDTRLEQFF.

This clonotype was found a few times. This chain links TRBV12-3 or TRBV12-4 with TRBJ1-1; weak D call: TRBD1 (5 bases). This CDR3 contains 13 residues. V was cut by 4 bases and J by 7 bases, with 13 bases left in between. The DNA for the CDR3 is TGTGCCAGCAGTTCTTTCCGCGACAGTGAAGCTTTCTTT. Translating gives CASSSFRDSEAFF.

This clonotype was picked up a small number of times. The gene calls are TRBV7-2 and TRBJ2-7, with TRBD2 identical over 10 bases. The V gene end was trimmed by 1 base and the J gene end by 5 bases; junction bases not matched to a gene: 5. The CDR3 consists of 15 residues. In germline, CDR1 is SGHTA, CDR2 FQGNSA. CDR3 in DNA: TGTGCCAGCAGCTTAGACGGGACTAGCGCCCACGAGCAGTACTTC. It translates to CASSLDGTSAHEQYF.

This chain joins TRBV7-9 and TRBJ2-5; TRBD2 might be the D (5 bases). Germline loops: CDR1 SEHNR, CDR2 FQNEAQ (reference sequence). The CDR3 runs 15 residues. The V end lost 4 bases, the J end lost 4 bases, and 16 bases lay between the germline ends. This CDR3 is CASSSPLRERETQYF. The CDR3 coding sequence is TGTGCCAGCAGCTCGCCATTGAGGGAGAGAGAGACCCAGTACTTC. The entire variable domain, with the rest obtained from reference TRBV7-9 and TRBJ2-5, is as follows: DTGVSQNPRHKITKRGQNVTFRCDPISEHNRLYWYRQTLGQGPEFLTYFQNEAQLEKSRLLSDRFSAERPKGSFSTLEIQRTEQGDSAMYLCASSSPLRERETQYFGPGTRLLVL.

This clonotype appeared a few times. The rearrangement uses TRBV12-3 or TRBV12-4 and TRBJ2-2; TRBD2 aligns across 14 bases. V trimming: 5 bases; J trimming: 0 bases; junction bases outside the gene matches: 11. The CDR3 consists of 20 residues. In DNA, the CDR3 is TGTGCCAGCAGTCCAGGACTAGCGGGAGGCCCAAAATCGAACACCGGGGAGCTGTTTTTT. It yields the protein CASSPGLAGGPKSNTGELFF.

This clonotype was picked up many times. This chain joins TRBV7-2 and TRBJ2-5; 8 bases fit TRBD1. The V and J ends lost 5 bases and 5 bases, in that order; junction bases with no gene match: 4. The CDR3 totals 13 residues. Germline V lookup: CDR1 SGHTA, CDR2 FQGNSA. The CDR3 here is CASSPGQAETQYF. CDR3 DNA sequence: TGTGCCAGCAGCCCGGGACAGGCGGAGACCCAGTACTTC. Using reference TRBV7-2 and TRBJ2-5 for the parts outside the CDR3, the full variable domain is GAGVSQSPSNKVTEKGKDVELRCDPISGHTALYWYRQSLGQGLEFLIYFQGNSAPDKSGLPSDRFSAERTGGSVSTLTIQRTQQEDSAVYLCASSPGQAETQYFGPGTRLLVL.

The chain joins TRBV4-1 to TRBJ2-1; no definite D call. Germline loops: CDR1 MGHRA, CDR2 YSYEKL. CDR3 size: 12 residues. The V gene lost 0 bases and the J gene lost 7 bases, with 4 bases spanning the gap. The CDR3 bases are TGCGCCAGCAGCCAAGAAATAAATGAGCAGTTCTTC. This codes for CASSQEINEQFF.

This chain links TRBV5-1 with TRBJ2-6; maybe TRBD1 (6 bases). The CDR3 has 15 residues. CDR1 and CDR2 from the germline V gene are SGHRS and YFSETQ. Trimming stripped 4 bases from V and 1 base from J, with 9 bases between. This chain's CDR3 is CASSVDRSGANVLTF. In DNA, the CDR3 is TGCGCCAGCAGCGTAGACAGGTCTGGGGCCAACGTCCTGACTTTC.

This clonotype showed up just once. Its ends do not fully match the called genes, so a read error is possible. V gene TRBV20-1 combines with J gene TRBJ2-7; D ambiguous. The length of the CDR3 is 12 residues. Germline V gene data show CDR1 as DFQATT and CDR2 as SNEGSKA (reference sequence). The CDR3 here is CCANSHSYEQYF. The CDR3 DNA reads TGCTGTGCTAACAGCCACTCCTACGAGCAGTACTTC.

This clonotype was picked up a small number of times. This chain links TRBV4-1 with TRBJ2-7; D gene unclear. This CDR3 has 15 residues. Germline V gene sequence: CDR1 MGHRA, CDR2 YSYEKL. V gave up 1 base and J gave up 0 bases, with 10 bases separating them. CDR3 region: CASSQGPSLSYEQYF. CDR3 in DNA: TGCGCCAGCAGCCAAGGGCCGAGTCTCTCCTACGAGCAGTACTTC.

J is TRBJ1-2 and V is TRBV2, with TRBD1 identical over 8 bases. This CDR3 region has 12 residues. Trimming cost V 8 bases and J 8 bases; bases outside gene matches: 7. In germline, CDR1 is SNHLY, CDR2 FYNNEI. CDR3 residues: CASYTGGKGYTF. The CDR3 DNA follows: TGTGCCAGCTATACAGGGGGAAAGGGCTACACCTTC.

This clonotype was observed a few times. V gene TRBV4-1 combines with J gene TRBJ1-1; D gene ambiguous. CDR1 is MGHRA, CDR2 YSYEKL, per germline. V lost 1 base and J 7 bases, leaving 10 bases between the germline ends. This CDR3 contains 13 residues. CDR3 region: CASSQVMRVEAFF. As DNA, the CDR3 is TGCGCCAGCAGCCAAGTAATGAGAGTTGAAGCTTTCTTT.

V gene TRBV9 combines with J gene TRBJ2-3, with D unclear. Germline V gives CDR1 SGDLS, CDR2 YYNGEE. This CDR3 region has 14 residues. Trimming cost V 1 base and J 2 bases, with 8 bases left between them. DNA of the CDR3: TGTGCCAGCAGCGTACACCCGGTCACAGATACGCAGTATTTT. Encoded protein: CASSVHPVTDTQYF. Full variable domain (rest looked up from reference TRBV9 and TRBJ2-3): DSGVTQTPKHLITATGQRVTLRCSPRSGDLSVYWYQQSLDQGLQFLIQYYNGEERAKGNILERFSAQQFPDLHSELNLSSLELGDSALYFCASSVHPVTDTQYFGPGTRLTVL.

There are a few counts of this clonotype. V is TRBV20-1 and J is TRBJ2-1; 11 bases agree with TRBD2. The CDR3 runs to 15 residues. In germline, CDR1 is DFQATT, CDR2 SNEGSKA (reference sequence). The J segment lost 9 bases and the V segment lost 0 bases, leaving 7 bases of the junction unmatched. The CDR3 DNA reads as TGCAGTGCTAGAGATCAACTAGCGGGAGTTGGTGAGCAGTTCTTC. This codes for CSARDQLAGVGEQFF.

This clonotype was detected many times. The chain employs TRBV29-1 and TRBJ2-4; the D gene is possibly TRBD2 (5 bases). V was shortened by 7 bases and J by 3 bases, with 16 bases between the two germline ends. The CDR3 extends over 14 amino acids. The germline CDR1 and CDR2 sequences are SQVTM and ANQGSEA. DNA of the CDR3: TGCAGCGCAGGACTTCGGCTTGGCAAAAACATTCAGTACTTC. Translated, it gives CSAGLRLGKNIQYF.

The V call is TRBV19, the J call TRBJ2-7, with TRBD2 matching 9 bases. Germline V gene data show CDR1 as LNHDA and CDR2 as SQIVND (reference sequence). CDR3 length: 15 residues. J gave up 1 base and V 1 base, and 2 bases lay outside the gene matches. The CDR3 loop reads CASSIGLADSYEQYF. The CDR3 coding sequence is TGTGCCAGTAGTATAGGACTAGCGGATTCCTACGAGCAGTACTTC.

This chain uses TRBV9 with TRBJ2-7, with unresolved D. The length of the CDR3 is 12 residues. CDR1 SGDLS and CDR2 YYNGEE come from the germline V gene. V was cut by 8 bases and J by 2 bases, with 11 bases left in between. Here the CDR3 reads CASRSSPYEQYF. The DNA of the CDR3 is TGTGCCAGTCGTAGCAGCCCCTACGAGCAGTACTTC.

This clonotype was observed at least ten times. CDR3 sequence (DNA): TGCAGTGCTAGATCGGCTATCTACCTTTACAATGAGCAGTTCTTC. Encoded protein: CSARSAIYLYNEQFF. The chain uses TRBV20-1 and TRBJ2-1; D unclear. The CDR3 covers 15 residues. Deletions cut 2 bases from V and 4 bases from J, with 15 bases between. CDR1 and CDR2 (germline): DFQATT, SNEGSKA (reference sequence).

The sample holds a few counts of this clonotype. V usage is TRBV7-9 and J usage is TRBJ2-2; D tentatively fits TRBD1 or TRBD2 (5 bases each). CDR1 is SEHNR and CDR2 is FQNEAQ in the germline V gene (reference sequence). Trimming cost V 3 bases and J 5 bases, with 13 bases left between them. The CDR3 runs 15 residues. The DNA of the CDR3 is TGTGCCAGCAGCTTCCGGGACGGTGGAACCGGGGAGCTGTTTTTT. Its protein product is CASSFRDGGTGELFF.

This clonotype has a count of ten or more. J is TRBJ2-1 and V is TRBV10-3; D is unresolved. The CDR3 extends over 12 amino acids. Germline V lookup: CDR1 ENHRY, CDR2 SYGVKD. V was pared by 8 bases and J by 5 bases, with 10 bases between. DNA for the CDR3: TGTGCCATCTCGGACGGTCACAATGAGCAGTTCTTC. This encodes CAISDGHNEQFF.

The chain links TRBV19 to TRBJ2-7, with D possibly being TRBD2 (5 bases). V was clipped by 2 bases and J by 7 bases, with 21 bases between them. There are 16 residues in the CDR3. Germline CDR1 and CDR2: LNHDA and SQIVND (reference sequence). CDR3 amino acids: CASSIKSQGLALEQYF. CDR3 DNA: TGTGCCAGTAGTATAAAGTCCCAAGGACTGGCCCTGGAGCAGTACTTC.

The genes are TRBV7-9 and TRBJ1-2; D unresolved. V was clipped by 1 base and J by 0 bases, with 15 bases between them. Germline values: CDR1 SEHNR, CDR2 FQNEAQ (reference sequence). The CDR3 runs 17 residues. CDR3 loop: CASSLDGLGSANYGYTF. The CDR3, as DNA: TGTGCCAGCAGCTTAGACGGTCTGGGTTCGGCTAACTATGGCTACACCTTC.

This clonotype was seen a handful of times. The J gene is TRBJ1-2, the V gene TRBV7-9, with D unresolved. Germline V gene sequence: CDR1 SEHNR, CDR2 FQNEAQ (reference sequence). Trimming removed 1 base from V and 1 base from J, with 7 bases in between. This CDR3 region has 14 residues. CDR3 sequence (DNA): TGTGCCAGCAGCTTAGATGGCTTTAACTATGGCTACACCTTC. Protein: CASSLDGFNYGYTF.

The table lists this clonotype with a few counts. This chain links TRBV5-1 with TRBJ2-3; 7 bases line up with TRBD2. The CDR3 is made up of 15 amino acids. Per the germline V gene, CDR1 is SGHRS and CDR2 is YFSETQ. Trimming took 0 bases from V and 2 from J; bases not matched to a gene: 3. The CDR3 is CASSLDAGATDTQYF. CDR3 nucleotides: TGCGCCAGCAGCTTGGATGCGGGAGCCACAGATACGCAGTATTTT.

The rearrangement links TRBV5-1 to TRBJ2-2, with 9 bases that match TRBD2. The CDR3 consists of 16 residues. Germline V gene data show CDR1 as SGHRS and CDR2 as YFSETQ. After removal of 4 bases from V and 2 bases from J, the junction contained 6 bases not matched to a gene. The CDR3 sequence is CASSVTSGVNTGELFF. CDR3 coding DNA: TGCGCCAGCAGCGTGACTAGCGGAGTCAACACCGGGGAGCTGTTTTTT.

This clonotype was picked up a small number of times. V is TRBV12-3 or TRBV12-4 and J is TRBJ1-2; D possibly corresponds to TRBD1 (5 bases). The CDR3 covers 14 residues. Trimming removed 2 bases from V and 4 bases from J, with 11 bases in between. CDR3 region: CASSLMGGVYGYTF. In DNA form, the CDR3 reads TGTGCCAGCAGTTTAATGGGGGGGGTCTATGGCTACACCTTC.

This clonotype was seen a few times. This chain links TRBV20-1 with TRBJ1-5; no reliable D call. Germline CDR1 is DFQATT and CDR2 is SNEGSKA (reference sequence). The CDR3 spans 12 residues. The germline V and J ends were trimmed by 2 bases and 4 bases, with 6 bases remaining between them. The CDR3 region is CSARLRNQPQHF. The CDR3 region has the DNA TGCAGTGCTAGATTGAGGAATCAGCCCCAGCATTTT.

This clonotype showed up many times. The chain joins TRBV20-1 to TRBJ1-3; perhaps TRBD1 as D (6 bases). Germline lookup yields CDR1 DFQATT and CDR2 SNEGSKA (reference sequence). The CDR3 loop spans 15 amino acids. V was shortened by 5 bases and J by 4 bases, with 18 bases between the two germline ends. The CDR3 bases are TGCAGTGCTCCTGACCCGTCAGGGGTCGGAAACACCATATATTTT. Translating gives CSAPDPSGVGNTIYF.